Listed below are T cell receptor beta chains from one sample, sequenced in a study of T cells in Graves' hyperthyroidism and ophthalmopathy. TCRdb passed the multiplex PCR reads through MiXCR, listing each CDR3 protein once. Of a few hundred thousand distinct CDR3 sequences in the sample, about 45% were seen once. The specimen sequenced was peripheral blood or thyroid tissue (not recorded which). The receptor source for this set is an adult woman with Graves' disease, either hyperthyroidism or ophthalmopathy (not recorded which). Each CDR3 is given with its conserved first and last residue. Fields, in order: J gene, clone size, D gene, V gene, CDR3 protein, CDR3 DNA. D genes are given only for firm matches. The listing skips clone size in some rows; elsewhere it reads once, few, many or a size class.

J gene: TRBJ1-1; clone size: NA; D gene: TRBD1; V gene: TRBV10-3; CDR3 protein: CAISEGQGARTEAFF; CDR3 DNA: TGTGCCATCAGTGAGGGACAGGGGGCGAGAACTGAAGCTTTCTTT
J gene: TRBJ1-4; clone size: many; D gene: TRBD1; V gene: TRBV6-5; CDR3 protein: CASSSTGGIEKLFF; CDR3 DNA: TGTGCCAGCAGTTCGACAGGGGGCATTGAAAAACTGTTTTTT
J gene: TRBJ1-3; clone size: NA; D gene: NA; V gene: TRBV7-9; CDR3 protein: CASSKAGSAATGNTIYF; CDR3 DNA: TGTGCCAGCAGCAAAGCAGGGAGTGCCGCTACTGGAAACACCATATATTTT
J gene: TRBJ2-7; clone size: NA; D gene: NA; V gene: TRBV29-1; CDR3 protein: CSVEFGQPFEQYF; CDR3 DNA: TGCAGCGTTGAATTTGGACAGCCTTTCGAGCAGTACTTC
J gene: TRBJ1-2; clone size: many; D gene: NA; V gene: TRBV20-1; CDR3 protein: CSATGPSFGGYTF; CDR3 DNA: TGCAGTGCTACCGGGCCCTCCTTTGGGGGCTACACCTTC
J gene: TRBJ1-1; clone size: NA; D gene: NA; V gene: TRBV29-1; CDR3 protein: CSQEYGGGTEAFF; CDR3 DNA: TGCAGCCAAGAGTACGGGGGGGGCACTGAAGCTTTCTTT
J gene: TRBJ1-6; clone size: medium-sized; D gene: TRBD1; V gene: TRBV5-8; CDR3 protein: CASSLTGDGNSPLHF; CDR3 DNA: TGTGCCAGCAGCTTGACAGGGGATGGGAATTCACCCCTCCACTTT
J gene: TRBJ1-1; clone size: many; D gene: TRBD1; V gene: TRBV5-8; CDR3 protein: CASSKPGQGNTEAFF; CDR3 DNA: TGTGCCAGCAGCAAGCCGGGACAGGGGAACACTGAAGCTTTCTTT
J gene: TRBJ1-4; clone size: NA; D gene: TRBD1; V gene: TRBV2; CDR3 protein: CASSLQGTNEKLFF; CDR3 DNA: TGTGCCAGCAGTCTACAGGGGACTAATGAAAAACTGTTTTTT
J gene: TRBJ2-7; clone size: many; D gene: NA; V gene: TRBV20-1; CDR3 protein: CSAARRKGAREQYF; CDR3 DNA: TGCAGTGCTGCTAGGAGGAAAGGGGCCCGCGAGCAGTACTTC
J gene: TRBJ1-1; clone size: many; D gene: NA; V gene: TRBV2; CDR3 protein: CASSQNPNGNTEAFF; CDR3 DNA: TGTGCCAGCAGCCAAAACCCGAACGGGAACACTGAAGCTTTCTTT
J gene: TRBJ1-1; clone size: many; D gene: TRBD1; V gene: TRBV19; CDR3 protein: CASSSGWGGGGTEAFF; CDR3 DNA: TGTGCCAGTAGTTCCGGATGGGGAGGGGGCGGCACTGAAGCTTTCTTT
J gene: TRBJ2-6; clone size: NA; D gene: TRBD2; V gene: TRBV24-1; CDR3 protein: CATSGGYKGANVLTF; CDR3 DNA: TGTGCCACCAGCGGGGGGTACAAGGGGGCCAACGTCCTGACTTTC
J gene: TRBJ2-3; clone size: NA; D gene: NA; V gene: TRBV7-3; CDR3 protein: CASSSQRDGDTQYF; CDR3 DNA: TGTGCCAGCAGCTCCCAGAGGGATGGAGACACGCAGTATTTT
J gene: TRBJ1-5; clone size: NA; D gene: TRBD1; V gene: TRBV20-1; CDR3 protein: CSARRRDRFNQPQHF; CDR3 DNA: TGCAGTGCTCGGCGCCGGGACAGGTTCAATCAGCCCCAGCATTTT
J gene: TRBJ1-2; clone size: NA; D gene: NA; V gene: TRBV20-1; CDR3 protein: CSAISRGAYYGYTF; CDR3 DNA: TGCAGTGCTATCTCGAGGGGCGCTTACTATGGCTACACCTTC
J gene: TRBJ1-6; clone size: NA; D gene: NA; V gene: TRBV5-4; CDR3 protein: CASSARTDDSPLHF; CDR3 DNA: TGTGCCAGCAGCGCTCGGACAGACGATTCACCCCTCCACTTT
J gene: TRBJ2-7; clone size: many; D gene: NA; V gene: TRBV29-1; CDR3 protein: CSAKRGFPTYEQYF; CDR3 DNA: TGCAGCGCCAAAAGGGGTTTCCCTACTTACGAGCAGTACTTC
J gene: TRBJ2-2; clone size: few; D gene: NA; V gene: TRBV5-6; CDR3 protein: CASSLIGELNTGELFF; CDR3 DNA: TGTGCCAGCAGCTTAATCGGGGAGCTGAACACCGGGGAGCTGTTTTTT
J gene: TRBJ2-7; clone size: many; D gene: NA; V gene: TRBV7-9; CDR3 protein: CASSHSGTPYEQYF; CDR3 DNA: TGTGCCAGCAGCCATAGCGGAACTCCCTACGAGCAGTACTTC
J gene: TRBJ1-5; clone size: NA; D gene: NA; V gene: TRBV30; CDR3 protein: CAWSAGNSNQPQHF; CDR3 DNA: TGTGCCTGGAGTGCCGGGAATAGCAATCAGCCCCAGCATTTT
J gene: TRBJ2-2; clone size: NA; D gene: TRBD1; V gene: TRBV12-3/TRBV12-4; CDR3 protein: CASRDRHTGELFF; CDR3 DNA: TGTGCCAGCAGGGACAGGCACACCGGGGAGCTGTTTTTT
J gene: TRBJ2-7; clone size: NA; D gene: NA; V gene: TRBV19; CDR3 protein: CASGGGRGAYEQYF; CDR3 DNA: TGTGCCAGCGGAGGTGGCAGGGGAGCCTACGAGCAGTACTTC
J gene: TRBJ1-5; clone size: many; D gene: NA; V gene: TRBV4-2; CDR3 protein: CASSQEWGESRNQPQHF; CDR3 DNA: TGTGCCAGCAGCCAAGAATGGGGGGAGTCGCGCAATCAGCCCCAGCATTTT
J gene: TRBJ1-4; clone size: once; D gene: TRBD1; V gene: TRBV29-1; CDR3 protein: CSVAGGGFNEKLFF; CDR3 DNA: TGCAGCGTCGCAGGGGGGGGCTTTAATGAAAAACTGTTTTTT
J gene: TRBJ1-1; clone size: NA; D gene: NA; V gene: TRBV7-9; CDR3 protein: CASSLASGWTEAFF; CDR3 DNA: TGTGCCAGCAGCTTAGCGTCAGGTTGGACTGAAGCTTTCTTT
J gene: TRBJ1-2; clone size: NA; D gene: TRBD1; V gene: TRBV29-1; CDR3 protein: CSVASGTGGEYGYTF; CDR3 DNA: TGCAGCGTCGCCTCCGGGACAGGGGGAGAGTATGGCTACACCTTC
J gene: TRBJ2-7; clone size: few; D gene: NA; V gene: TRBV4-1; CDR3 protein: CASSQEKGMWSSRSYEQYF; CDR3 DNA: TGCGCCAGCAGCCAAGAGAAGGGTATGTGGTCTAGCCGTTCTTACGAGCAGTACTTC
J gene: TRBJ1-4; clone size: NA; D gene: TRBD1; V gene: TRBV20-1; CDR3 protein: CSATRQGGGKLFF; CDR3 DNA: TGCAGTGCTACCCGACAGGGAGGAGGAAAACTGTTTTTT
J gene: TRBJ2-2; clone size: NA; D gene: TRBD1; V gene: TRBV27; CDR3 protein: CASYPWGQGHTGELFF; CDR3 DNA: TGTGCCAGCTACCCCTGGGGACAGGGTCACACCGGAGAGCTGTTTTTT
J gene: TRBJ2-7; clone size: NA; D gene: TRBD2; V gene: TRBV29-1; CDR3 protein: CSSLAGADYEQYF; CDR3 DNA: TGCAGCAGTTTAGCGGGAGCCGACTACGAGCAGTACTTC
J gene: TRBJ2-7; clone size: many; D gene: NA; V gene: TRBV7-3; CDR3 protein: CASSLRGGQDSYEQYF; CDR3 DNA: TGTGCCAGCAGCTTAAGGGGGGGACAGGACTCCTACGAGCAGTACTTC
J gene: TRBJ1-5; clone size: many; D gene: TRBD1; V gene: TRBV20-1; CDR3 protein: CSARDRTGAQPQHF; CDR3 DNA: TGCAGTGCTAGAGATAGGACAGGGGCTCAGCCCCAGCATTTT
J gene: TRBJ1-1; clone size: NA; D gene: NA; V gene: TRBV10-1; CDR3 protein: CASSWTSSAEAFF; CDR3 DNA: TGCGCCAGCTCTTGGACTTCATCCGCTGAAGCTTTCTTT
J gene: TRBJ1-5; clone size: NA; D gene: NA; V gene: TRBV29-1; CDR3 protein: CSLGEGSNQPQHF; CDR3 DNA: TGCAGCTTGGGTGAAGGCAGCAATCAGCCCCAGCATTTT
J gene: TRBJ1-3; clone size: NA; D gene: NA; V gene: TRBV10-3; CDR3 protein: CAISPGWNENTIYF; CDR3 DNA: TGTGCCATCAGTCCGGGCTGGAATGAAAACACCATATATTTT
J gene: TRBJ1-4; clone size: NA; D gene: NA; V gene: TRBV9; CDR3 protein: CASSASGRVNTEKLFF; CDR3 DNA: TGTGCCAGCAGCGCCTCGGGGAGGGTGAACACTGAAAAACTGTTTTTT